This entry describes one TCR beta chain. The target antigen is unknown. Different DNA sequences within this sample yield the same CDR3. Germline trimming cut 2 bases from V and 5 bases from J; bases unmatched to any gene: 7. CDR1 is MDHEN, CDR2 SYDVKM, per germline. The CDR3 length is 15 residues. PCR employed 60 Vbeta and 13 Jbeta primers. TCRdb keeps only in-frame clones here, not all; method: immunoSEQ multiplex PCR. The data show 150,000 to 170,000 clones, 80% seen once. These data originate in a study of cytomegalovirus exposure and HLA in healthy donors. Study in general: There were under 140 million unique TCR beta sequences, drawn from 150 million to 200 million T cells, in an earlier analysis. General observations from the study: Among immune exposure information, only CMV serostatus was available. Testing in vitro showed a few CMV-associated chains specific for CMV antigens.

Sequenced input: PBMCs. V and J are TRBV28 and TRBJ2-3; 7 bases map to TRBD2. The receptor comes from a middle-aged woman in good health and CMV-seropositive. The CDR3 nucleotides read TGTGCCAGCAGTTTAGGTGGGAGGGCCCTAGATACGCAGTATTTT. Protein product: CASSLGGRALDTQYF.